Each of the 31 T cell receptor beta chains below was sequenced from the same sample in a study of T cells in Graves' hyperthyroidism and ophthalmopathy. Template material for amplifying TCR beta CDR3 regions consisted of RNA transcripts. Carried out on the TCR CDR3, a first-round RT-PCR used the HTBI primer set. TCRdb re-analysed the multiplex PCR reads in MiXCR, keeping a single row per CDR3 protein. The sample includes about 620,000 distinct CDR3 sequences, about 16% of them seen just once. The sample was blood. Every receptor here comes from a woman between 25 and 40 years old with Graves' hyperthyroidism.

This sequence joins TRBV4-2 and TRBJ2-7; 9 bases fit TRBD1. The ends lost 4 bases at V and 3 bases at J; junction bases unmatched: 4. CDR1 and CDR2 (germline): LGHNA, YNFKEQ. The CDR3 has 14 residues. For the CDR3, the DNA is TGTGCCAGCAGCCGGGACAGGGCGAACTACGAGCAGTACTTC. This gives the protein CASSRDRANYEQYF.

Notes on this clonotype: The junction departs from germline at one end; a sequencing error may be responsible. The chain is built from TRBV2 and TRBJ2-1, with D tentatively TRBD2 (6 bases). The CDR3 consists of 13 residues. The germline gives CDR1 SNHLY, CDR2 FYNNEI. In nucleotides, the CDR3 is TGTCCCAGCAGGACTACCGGGACGAATGAGCAGTTCTTC. It translates to CPSRTTGTNEQFF.

This clonotype has at least ten counts. The chain joins TRBV5-1 to TRBJ2-7; TRBD1 matches 11 bases. The length of the CDR3 is 17 residues. CDR1 is SGHRS and CDR2 is YFSETQ in the germline V gene. After removal of 0 bases from V and 5 bases from J, the junction contained 10 bases not matched to a gene. CDR3 region: CASSLEGDRGFIHEQYF. DNA of the CDR3: TGCGCCAGCAGCTTGGAAGGGGACAGGGGGTTTATCCACGAGCAGTACTTC. The full variable domain, its missing parts supplied by reference TRBV5-1 and TRBJ2-7, is KAGVTQTPRYLIKTRGQQVTLSCSPISGHRSVSWYQQTPGQGLQFLFEYFSETQRNKGNFPGRFSGRQFSNSRSEMNVSTLELGDSALYLCASSLEGDRGFIHEQYFGPGTRLTVT.

This chain links TRBV28 with TRBJ1-3; TRBD1 is a possible D gene (5 bases). CDR1 and CDR2 (germline): MDHEN, SYDVKM. The CDR3 is 16 residues long. Trimming removed 4 bases at V and 0 bases at J, with 13 bases between. The CDR3 protein is CASSWSTGLSGNTIYF. CDR3 coding DNA: TGTGCCAGCAGTTGGTCAACGGGGCTCTCTGGAAACACCATATATTTT.

The sample holds many counts of this clonotype. The CDR3: CAWSLGQLDEAFF. CDR3 sequence (DNA): TGTGCCTGGAGCTTGGGACAGCTAGATGAAGCTTTCTTT. This rearrangement joins TRBV30 to TRBJ1-1, with 7 bases matching TRBD1. V lost 3 bases, J lost 7 bases, and 8 bases stayed unmatched. CDR1 GTSNPN and CDR2 SVGIG come from the germline V gene (reference sequence). The CDR3 contains 13 residues.

The chain couples TRBV7-9 to TRBJ2-7, with 11 positions matching TRBD2. The V gene's germline CDR1 is SEHNR and CDR2 FQNEAQ (reference sequence). The CDR3 spans 16 residues. Unmatched junction bases numbered 10, after V lost 3 bases and J lost 6 bases. CDR3: CASSFRLAGGPSEQYF. CDR3 nucleotide sequence: TGTGCCAGCAGCTTTCGATTAGCGGGAGGGCCATCCGAGCAGTACTTC.

This clonotype was seen more than once but under ten times. This chain joins TRBV29-1 and TRBJ1-2; no clear D. The CDR3 totals 9 residues. Germline CDR1 reads SQVTM; CDR2 reads ANQGSEA. V dropped 7 bases and J dropped 7 bases, with 7 bases sitting between them. CDR3 sequence: CSESPGYTF. CDR3 DNA: TGCAGCGAAAGCCCTGGCTACACCTTC.

This clonotype turned up a few times. V is TRBV4-3 and J is TRBJ2-5; TRBD1 matches 7 bases. The CDR3 spans 18 residues. Germline V gene sequence: CDR1 LGHNA, CDR2 YSLEER. Trimming removed 0 bases from V and 5 bases from J; junction bases left unmatched: 15. The CDR3 region has the DNA TGCGCCAGCAGCCAAGATTATAGGAGACAGGGTTTCGGGGAGACCCAGTACTTC. It encodes CASSQDYRRQGFGETQYF.

The chain recombines TRBV28 with TRBJ1-6; D is possibly TRBD1 (5 bases). The CDR3 has 15 residues. V dropped 6 bases and J dropped 9 bases, with 18 bases sitting between them. Germline-derived CDR1 and CDR2 are MDHEN and SYDVKM. The CDR3 sequence is CASRGRGVRSSPLHF. The CDR3 DNA follows: TGTGCCAGCAGGGGGCGAGGGGTTAGGAGTTCACCCCTCCACTTT.

This clonotype turned up a few times. The chain couples TRBV29-1 to TRBJ2-7, with D unresolved. The CDR3 consists of 14 residues. V was pared by 2 bases and J by 2 bases, with 13 bases between. CDR1 is SQVTM and CDR2 is ANQGSEA in the germline V gene. The CDR3 region has the DNA TGCAGCGTTGAATGGGCAGCTGATCCCTACGAGCAGTACTTC. It translates to CSVEWAADPYEQYF.

This clonotype was counted a few times. A single base separates this from a much larger clone, so it may be a read error. The chain recombines TRBV30 with TRBJ1-5; D is unresolved. Germline CDR1 reads GTSNPN; CDR2 reads SVGIG (reference sequence). The CDR3 contains 14 residues. Trimming cost V 0 bases and J 3 bases, with 9 bases left between them. CDR3: CAWSVGRNNQPQHF. CDR3 sequence (DNA): TGTGCCTGGAGTGTTGGGCGGAACAATCAGCCCCAGCATTTT.

This clonotype was seen repeatedly, ten times or more. This chain connects TRBV2 to TRBJ2-7; either TRBD1 or TRBD2 may supply D (5 bases each). Trimming took off 7 bases at V and 2 bases at J, with 18 bases between the two ends. Germline assignment: CDR1 SNHLY and CDR2 FYNNEI. The length of the CDR3 is 15 residues. Here the CDR3 reads CASTRRDDYPYEQYF. CDR3 nucleotides: TGTGCCAGCACTCGCCGGGACGATTATCCCTACGAGCAGTACTTC. Full variable domain (remainder filled in from reference TRBV2 and TRBJ2-7): EPEVTQTPSHQVTQMGQEVILRCVPISNHLYFYWYRQILGQKVEFLVSFYNNEISEKSEIFDDQFSVERPDGSNFTLKIRSTKLEDSAMYFCASTRRDDYPYEQYFGPGTRLTVT.

This clonotype was observed at least ten times. V gene TRBV7-3 combines with J gene TRBJ2-1, with 14 bases fitting TRBD2. Trimming cost V 0 bases and J 8 bases; bases outside gene matches: 9. CDR3 length: 18 residues. Germline CDR1 SGHTA, CDR2 FQGTGA. Here the CDR3 DNA reads TGTGCCAGCAGCTTAACCCCCCGACTAGCGGGAGGGCCCCATGAGCAGTTCTTC. Translation: CASSLTPRLAGGPHEQFF.

This clonotype was seen at least ten times. V is TRBV2 and J is TRBJ2-7; D might be TRBD2 (6 bases). The CDR3 has 15 residues. V was shortened by 6 bases and J by 1 base, with 16 bases between the two germline ends. Per germline, CDR1 SNHLY and CDR2 FYNNEI. The CDR3, as DNA: TGTGCCAGCAGCAGTCCGGGGGAGCGGTCCTACGAGCAGTACTTC. Translation: CASSSPGERSYEQYF.

This clonotype came up many times. The chain combines TRBV28 with TRBJ1-2; perhaps TRBD1 as D (5 bases). CDR1 and CDR2 (germline): MDHEN, SYDVKM. The CDR3 contains 17 residues. Trimming took 4 bases from V and 3 from J, leaving 21 bases between them. The CDR3, as DNA: TGTGCCAGCAGTTCATCCGGGGACGGCCTTTGGGACTATGGCTACACCTTC. Encoded protein: CASSSSGDGLWDYGYTF.

This clonotype was counted many times. The J gene is TRBJ2-5, the V gene TRBV27; 7 nucleotides match TRBD1. From germline, CDR1 is MNHEY and CDR2 SMNVEV (reference sequence). V shed 5 bases and J 6 bases; nucleotides not matched to a gene: 9. The CDR3 has 14 amino acids. The CDR3 nucleotides read TGTGCCAGCAGTCTCAGAGAGGGGGCGCAGACCCAGTACTTC. Translation gives CASSLREGAQTQYF.

The CDR3 loop is CAWSLSLRLYNSPLHF. As DNA, the CDR3 is TGTGCCTGGAGCCTCTCACTCCGTCTGTATAATTCACCCCTCCACTTT. The genes are TRBV30 and TRBJ1-6; D unresolved. The CDR3 has 16 residues. Germline V gene data show CDR1 as GTSNPN and CDR2 as SVGIG (reference sequence). V was trimmed by 3 bases and J by 4 bases, leaving 16 bases between them.

There are many counts of this clonotype. This sequence joins TRBV5-1 and TRBJ1-2; D is ambiguous. The V end lost 1 base, the J end lost 7 bases, and 14 bases lay between the germline ends. CDR1 is SGHRS and CDR2 is YFSETQ in the germline V gene. This CDR3 comprises 14 residues. The CDR3 loop reads CASSLSSRWTGYTF. Written as DNA, the CDR3 is TGCGCCAGCAGCTTGTCATCGCGTTGGACTGGCTACACCTTC.

Of note for this clonotype: Being one base from a much bigger clone, this may be a read error. Because it lacks the conserved phenylalanine or tryptophan at the end, this CDR3 is likely a read error. The chain uses TRBV11-2 and TRBJ1-3; D gene ambiguous. Trimming removed 0 bases at V and 3 bases at J, with 0 bases between. This CDR3 has 12 amino acids. Germline assignment: CDR1 SGHAT and CDR2 FQNNGV. The CDR3 DNA follows: TGTGCCAGCAGCTTAGATGGAAACACCATATATCTT. Its protein product is CASSLDGNTIYL.

This clonotype was seen repeatedly, ten times or more. V gene TRBV20-1 combines with J gene TRBJ2-1; D is ambiguous. CDR1 is DFQATT, CDR2 SNEGSKA, per germline (reference sequence). V lost 5 bases and J 0 bases, leaving 14 bases between the germline ends. The CDR3 has 15 amino acids. DNA for the CDR3: TGCAGTGCTGGCGAAGATTTTACCTCCTACAATGAGCAGTTCTTC. This encodes CSAGEDFTSYNEQFF.

Ten or more counts support this clonotype. The chain joins TRBV10-3 to TRBJ2-7; D possibly corresponds to TRBD2 (6 bases). Germline values: CDR1 ENHRY, CDR2 SYGVKD. The CDR3 totals 15 residues. V gave up 8 bases and J gave up 1 base, with 18 bases separating them. In nucleotides, the CDR3 is TGTGCCATCGGGGCCAGTCCGGGGGAATCCTACGAGCAGTACTTC. This gives the protein CAIGASPGESYEQYF.

The rearrangement uses TRBV27 and TRBJ1-2; TRBD1 matches 8 bases. The CDR3 is 13 residues long. Germline trimming cut 4 bases from V and 8 bases from J; bases unmatched to any gene: 6. CDR1 MNHEY and CDR2 SMNVEV come from the germline V gene (reference sequence). The CDR3 DNA is TGTGCCAGCAGTTCCTCGACAGGGGTGGGCTACACCTTC. Translating gives CASSSSTGVGYTF.

This clonotype was recorded at least ten times. The rearrangement links TRBV7-2 to TRBJ2-7; tentatively, D is TRBD1 (6 bases). The V gene lost 4 bases and the J gene lost 2 bases, with 15 bases spanning the gap. The CDR3 has 15 amino acids. Germline CDR1 and CDR2: SGHTA and FQGNSA. This chain's CDR3 is CASSSQPTGTYEQYF. CDR3 coding DNA: TGTGCCAGCAGCTCACAACCCACAGGGACCTACGAGCAGTACTTC.

The rearrangement links TRBV20-1 to TRBJ1-1; no clear D gene. V lost 6 bases and J lost 4, with 9 bases in between. Germline V lookup: CDR1 DFQATT, CDR2 SNEGSKA (reference sequence). This CDR3 has 11 amino acids. Here the CDR3 DNA reads TGCAGTGCGGGAGGGTGCACTGAAGCTTTCTTT. This gives the protein CSAGGCTEAFF.

This clonotype was detected a few times. The genes are TRBV28 and TRBJ1-2; possibly TRBD1 for D (6 bases). The CDR3 has 14 amino acids. Germline loops: CDR1 MDHEN, CDR2 SYDVKM. Deletions cut 2 bases from V and 4 bases from J, with 11 bases between. CDR3 bases: TGTGCCAGCAGTTTAAGGACAGAGGCCTATGGCTACACCTTC. Protein: CASSLRTEAYGYTF.

The chain links TRBV9 to TRBJ2-2, with TRBD2 matching 8 bases. This CDR3 is 16 amino acids long. Germline CDR1 is SGDLS and CDR2 is YYNGEE. V dropped 4 bases and J dropped 5; count of bases not matched to a gene: 10. The CDR3 sequence: CASSPGQSGGTGELFF. The CDR3 DNA follows: TGTGCCAGCAGCCCCGGCCAGAGCGGGGGTACCGGGGAGCTGTTTTTT.

This clonotype was counted a few times. The chain joins TRBV7-8 to TRBJ2-7, with TRBD2 matching over 8 bases. CDR1 and CDR2 from the germline V gene are SGHVS and FQNEAQ. The CDR3 is made up of 15 amino acids. V shed 3 bases and J 3 bases; nucleotides not matched to a gene: 7. CDR3 sequence reads: CASSFVREVRYEQYF. The CDR3 bases are TGTGCCAGCAGCTTTGTGCGGGAGGTTCGCTACGAGCAGTACTTC.

This clonotype was seen ten or more times. DNA for the CDR3: TGCAGTGGGTTGGGGATCGACTCCCTGAACACTGAAGCTTTCTTT. Protein sequence: CSGLGIDSLNTEAFF. This chain links TRBV20-1 with TRBJ1-1, with D uncertain. V gave up 7 bases and J gave up 0 bases, with 18 bases separating them. The germline CDR1 and CDR2 sequences are DFQATT and SNEGSKA (reference sequence). There are 15 residues in the CDR3.

The chain employs TRBV29-1 and TRBJ1-1; D perhaps matches TRBD1 (5 bases). Germline values: CDR1 SQVTM, CDR2 ANQGSEA. V lost 6 bases, J lost 4 bases, and 21 bases lay in between. The CDR3 is 15 amino acids. The CDR3 is CSVNTPQGGGTEAFF. The CDR3 DNA reads as TGCAGCGTAAATACCCCCCAGGGTGGTGGCACTGAAGCTTTCTTT.

This clonotype showed up many times. V usage is TRBV12-3 or TRBV12-4 and J usage is TRBJ2-1, with D possibly matching TRBD1 (7 bases). This CDR3 has 16 residues. Between the trimmed V and J ends, which lost 1 base and 8 bases, there was a span of 18 bases. CDR3 nucleotide sequence: TGTGCCAGCAGTTTAGGGGTGGCAGGGGGGCGTGATGAGCAGTTCTTC. Translation gives CASSLGVAGGRDEQFF.

This sequence joins TRBV20-1 and TRBJ2-5; 11 positions agree with TRBD2. This CDR3 spans 14 amino acids. V was pared by 6 bases and J by 4 bases, with 7 bases of the junction left unmatched. Germline V CDR1 and CDR2: DFQATT, SNEGSKA (reference sequence). The CDR3 region is CSAPGGLAGETQYF. For the CDR3, the DNA is TGCAGTGCCCCTGGAGGACTAGCGGGAGAGACCCAGTACTTC.